This T cell receptor (beta chain) was profiled in a study of regulatory T cells in long-lasting Graves disease (dated by TCRdb to the early 2020s). Concerning the study at large: Antithyroid drugs had been taken for less than 3 months by newly diagnosed Graves' disease patients. This study used TCR sequencing and RNA sequencing of peripheral blood to compare persistent Graves' disease patients against newly diagnosed Graves' disease patients. The study was registered as a clinical trial and conducted in China. A total of roughly 35 samples underwent TCR sequencing, from about 13 patients with persistent Graves' disease and some 20 patients with newly diagnosed Graves' disease. General conclusions and limits of the study: Persistent Graves' disease patients showed lower TCR Shannon entropy and fewer highly expanded clones than newly diagnosed patients, suggesting clonal expansion. The study examined only peripheral blood because the primary lesion, thyroid tissue, could not be accessed. As a limitation, the authors acknowledged that the small sample size may reduce accuracy. Persistent disease showed preferential use of TRBV28, TRBJ1-2 and TRBJ2-5, whereas newly diagnosed disease favored TRBV20-1 and TRBJ2-1. Patients with persistent disease shared more public clonotypes (around 3,000) than newly diagnosed patients did (966). Only the TCR beta chain was sequenced and analyzed.

Receptors were amplified or captured by multiplex PCR. The sequencing machine was an Illumina HiSeq 4000. CDR3 regions were amplified by Arm-PCR with iRepertoire HTBI primers to construct TCR beta libraries. Gel purification was performed on PCR products prior to sequencing. The published analysis was carried out like this. A total of under 80 TRBV and under 15 TRBJ segments were identified across samples and were used for gene usage analysis of CDR3 amino acid clonotypes. COPE and FqMerger were used to merge the filtered high-quality paired reads into contigs. BLAST was used to align contigs to IMGT TRBV, TRBD and TRBJ reference genes, with CDR3 defined following IMGT. Any clonotype with a frequency above 0.1% was classified as a highly expanded clone. Shannon entropy served as the measure of repertoire diversity, while the Gini coefficient captured V-J evenness. Clonotypes shared by more than one individual were considered public. TCRdb ran its own pipeline on the public reads, namely fastp trimming at Q25 and MiXCR clone calling, and kept in-frame beta chains. Records with the same CDR3 protein are collapsed into one entry carrying the most frequent genes and DNA. The V and J calls shown here were made by TCRdb, not taken from the authors' results. This sample lists under 300,000 distinct CDR3 sequences; roughly 21% were detected once. The ten largest clones take up approximately 15% of the sample.

This clonotype was picked up many times. The clone's antigen remains unknown. Nothing much larger sits one base from this clone, and base qualities are not available. The label giving this sample's time point can be read as: newly diagnosed GD, antithyroid drugs for less than 3 months. RNA was extracted from PBMCs in TRIzol for both TCR sequencing and RNA sequencing. Graves' disease was diagnosed according to American Thyroid Association guidelines. Patients for the study were recruited at an endocrinology department in Xi'an, China. Each patient gave around 9.2 milliliters of peripheral blood, collected in an EDTA anticoagulant tube. Ficoll Paque Plus density gradient separation was used to isolate PBMCs, and no further T cell sorting was performed. An Agilent 2100 Bioanalyzer and agarose gel were used to check RNA quality, while a NanoDrop 2000 measured RNA concentration. The CDR3 covers 15 residues, taking in both the cysteine and the phenylalanine. The DNA shown is the 45-base CDR3, in frame from base 1. From a lookup of the germline V gene, CDR1 and CDR2 are MDHEN and SYDVKM. Trimming removed 3 bases from V and 8 bases from J, leaving 16 bases between the germline ends.

Sequencing was performed on peripheral blood mononuclear cells (PBMCs), taken at new diagnosis, from a patient treated with antithyroid drugs. The TCR comes from a female donor with Graves disease. The V and J segments used are TRBV28 and TRBJ2-2, with the D gene not confidently named. The CDR3 has the sequence CASSLGRADPGELFF. The DNA sequence follows: TGTGCCAGCAGTTTGGGCCGGGCCGACCCTGGGGAGCTGTTTTTT. This CDR3, with the reference TRBV28 and TRBJ2-2 proteins standing in past its ends, gives the full variable domain DVKVTQSSRYLVKRTGEKVFLECVQDMDHENMFWYRQDPGLGLRLIYFSYDVKMKEKGDIPEGYSVSREKKERFSLILESASTNQTSMYLCASSLGRADPGELFFGEGSRLTVL.